The rows below give T cell receptor beta chains drawn from one sample of a study of shared clonotypes between healthy human individuals. The table came from immunoSEQ multiplex PCR; TCRdb's copy has only in-frame clones and leaves some out. The table shows nearly 2 million clones, with roughly 95% occurring only once. The sequencing sample was made of naive CD8+ T cells sorted from blood. The receptor source for this set is a man aged 18 to 30 in good health. Both conserved end residues are part of each CDR3. The D gene is left open where the match is weak. Clone size is shown for a subset of rows, as once, few, many or a class of expanded clone.

j_call: TRBJ2-3
d_call: TRBD2
v_call: TRBV11-2
clone_size: once
cdr3_nt: TGTGCCAGCAGCTTAGCCGGGAGGGGGGTTGCAGATACGCAGTATTTT
cdr3_aa: CASSLAGRGVADTQYF

j_call: TRBJ1-3
d_call: -
v_call: TRBV6-5
clone_size: -
cdr3_nt: TGTGCCAGCGGGGACCTTTCATTCTCTGGAAACACCATATATTTT
cdr3_aa: CASGDLSFSGNTIYF

j_call: TRBJ2-7
d_call: -
v_call: TRBV7-9
clone_size: -
cdr3_nt: TGTGCCAGCAGCCGCCGGCCGGGAGAGCAGTACTTC
cdr3_aa: CASSRRPGEQYF

j_call: TRBJ1-2
d_call: TRBD1
v_call: TRBV2
clone_size: -
cdr3_nt: TGTGCCAGCAGTGAACCGGACAGGGAGGGGGTTAACTATGGCTACACCTTC
cdr3_aa: CASSEPDREGVNYGYTF

j_call: TRBJ2-5
d_call: TRBD1
v_call: TRBV5-6
clone_size: once
cdr3_nt: TGTGCCAGCAGCTTGGTCTCCGACAGGGCGAAGGAAGAGACCCAGTACTTC
cdr3_aa: CASSLVSDRAKEETQYF

j_call: TRBJ1-1
d_call: -
v_call: TRBV28
clone_size: -
cdr3_nt: TGTGCCAGCAGTTTGGGGGGGTCTGACACTGAAGCTTTCTTT
cdr3_aa: CASSLGGSDTEAFF

j_call: TRBJ2-7
d_call: -
v_call: TRBV5-8
clone_size: -
cdr3_nt: TGTGCCAGCAGCCGGGCGGGGACCGTAACCTACGAGCAGTACTTC
cdr3_aa: CASSRAGTVTYEQYF

j_call: TRBJ2-4
d_call: -
v_call: TRBV4-3
clone_size: -
cdr3_nt: TGCGCCAGCAGCCTTAGCTACGGGGACATTCAGTACTTC
cdr3_aa: CASSLSYGDIQYF

j_call: TRBJ2-4
d_call: -
v_call: TRBV4-1
clone_size: -
cdr3_nt: TGCGCCAGCAGCCAAGGACAGTCATGGGACATTCAGTACTTC
cdr3_aa: CASSQGQSWDIQYF

j_call: TRBJ1-5
d_call: -
v_call: TRBV6-6
clone_size: -
cdr3_nt: TGTGCCAGCAGTCGACTCGGGGGGGTGGATCAGCCCCAGCATTTT
cdr3_aa: CASSRLGGVDQPQHF

j_call: TRBJ1-2
d_call: -
v_call: TRBV5-8
clone_size: -
cdr3_nt: TGTGCCAGCAGCACAGGACAGTTTAAAATCGGGGAGAGGCATTATGGCTACACCTTC
cdr3_aa: CASSTGQFKIGERHYGYTF

j_call: TRBJ1-2
d_call: TRBD1
v_call: TRBV28
clone_size: -
cdr3_nt: TGTGCCAGCAGTTTACCCCCCGGACAGGGAAACTATGGCTACACCTTC
cdr3_aa: CASSLPPGQGNYGYTF

j_call: TRBJ1-1
d_call: -
v_call: TRBV29-1
clone_size: once
cdr3_nt: TGCAGCGTTGATCCCATCAGGGAGGGGAACACTGAAGCTTTCTTT
cdr3_aa: CSVDPIREGNTEAFF

j_call: TRBJ1-6
d_call: TRBD1
v_call: TRBV4-1
clone_size: once
cdr3_nt: TGCGCCAGCAGCCAAGTCTTTTCGGACAGGGGAAATTCACCCCTCCACTTT
cdr3_aa: CASSQVFSDRGNSPLHF

j_call: TRBJ1-4
d_call: TRBD1
v_call: TRBV5-6
clone_size: -
cdr3_nt: TGTGCCAGCAGCTTCGGGACAGGAAATGAAAAACTGTTTTTT
cdr3_aa: CASSFGTGNEKLFF

j_call: TRBJ1-1
d_call: -
v_call: TRBV5-1
clone_size: -
cdr3_nt: TGCGCCAGCAGCTTCCGACCCGTGAACACTGAAGCTTTCTTT
cdr3_aa: CASSFRPVNTEAFF

j_call: TRBJ1-5
d_call: -
v_call: TRBV27
clone_size: -
cdr3_nt: TGTGCCAGCAGTTCTCATGTCTTATTTCAGCCCCAGCATTTT
cdr3_aa: CASSSHVLFQPQHF

j_call: TRBJ2-7
d_call: -
v_call: TRBV5-6
clone_size: -
cdr3_nt: TGTGCCAGCAGCTTGGAACAGGACTACGAGCAGTACTTC
cdr3_aa: CASSLEQDYEQYF

j_call: TRBJ2-1
d_call: TRBD2
v_call: TRBV11-2
clone_size: -
cdr3_nt: TGTGCCAGCAGCGATAGCGGGAGGGCCCACAATGAGCAGTTCTTC
cdr3_aa: CASSDSGRAHNEQFF

j_call: TRBJ2-7
d_call: TRBD2
v_call: TRBV7-2
clone_size: once
cdr3_nt: TGTGCCAGCAGCCACGGGCCTAGCGGCTACGAGCAGTACTTC
cdr3_aa: CASSHGPSGYEQYF

j_call: TRBJ2-5
d_call: TRBD1
v_call: TRBV4-1
clone_size: -
cdr3_nt: TGCGCCAGCAGCCAATGGACAGGGCTAGAGACCCAGTACTTC
cdr3_aa: CASSQWTGLETQYF

j_call: TRBJ1-1
d_call: TRBD1
v_call: TRBV7-7
clone_size: -
cdr3_nt: TGTGCTAGCAGCTTAGCGACAGGGAGGGACACTGAAGCTTTCTTT
cdr3_aa: CASSLATGRDTEAFF

j_call: TRBJ2-7
d_call: -
v_call: TRBV9
clone_size: once
cdr3_nt: TGTGCCAGCAGCGGTAGGGGATACGAGCAGTACTTC
cdr3_aa: CASSGRGYEQYF

j_call: TRBJ2-5
d_call: -
v_call: TRBV13
clone_size: -
cdr3_nt: TGTGCCAGCAGCCCCCTAGTTCGGGAGACCCAGTACTTC
cdr3_aa: CASSPLVRETQYF